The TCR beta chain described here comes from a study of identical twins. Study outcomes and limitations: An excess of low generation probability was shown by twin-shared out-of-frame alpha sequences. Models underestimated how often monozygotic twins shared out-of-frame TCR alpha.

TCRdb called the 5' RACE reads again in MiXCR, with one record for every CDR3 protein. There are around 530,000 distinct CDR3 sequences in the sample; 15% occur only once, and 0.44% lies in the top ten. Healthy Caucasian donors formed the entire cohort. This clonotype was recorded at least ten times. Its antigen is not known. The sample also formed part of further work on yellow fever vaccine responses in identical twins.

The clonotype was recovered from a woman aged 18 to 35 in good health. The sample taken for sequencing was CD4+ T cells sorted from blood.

The CDR3 spells CAIRGDMLTGELFF. DNA for the CDR3: TGTGCCATCAGAGGGGACATGCTCACCGGGGAGCTGTTTTTT. The V call is TRBV10-3, the J call TRBJ2-2, with D maybe TRBD1 (6 bases). The germline CDR1 and CDR2 sequences are ENHRY and SYGVKD. The V and J ends lost 6 bases and 4 bases respectively, with 12 bases between them. The CDR3 runs to 14 residues.